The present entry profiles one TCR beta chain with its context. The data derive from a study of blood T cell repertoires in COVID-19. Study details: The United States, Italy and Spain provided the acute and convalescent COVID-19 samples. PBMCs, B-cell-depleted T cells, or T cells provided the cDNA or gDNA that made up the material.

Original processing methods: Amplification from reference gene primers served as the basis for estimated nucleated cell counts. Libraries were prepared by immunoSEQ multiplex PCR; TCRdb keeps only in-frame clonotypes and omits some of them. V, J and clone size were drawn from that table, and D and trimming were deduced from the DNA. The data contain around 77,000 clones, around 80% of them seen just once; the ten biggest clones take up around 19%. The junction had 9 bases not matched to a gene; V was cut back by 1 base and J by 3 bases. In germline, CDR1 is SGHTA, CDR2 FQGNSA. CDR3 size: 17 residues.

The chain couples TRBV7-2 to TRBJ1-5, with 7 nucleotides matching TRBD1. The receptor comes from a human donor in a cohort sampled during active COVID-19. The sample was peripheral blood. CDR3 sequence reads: CASSLGRGRGSNQPQHF. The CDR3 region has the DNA TGTGCCAGCAGCTTAGGGCGGGGCAGGGGGTCCAATCAGCCCCAGCATTTT.